The sequence of this T cell receptor beta chain was determined in a study of sequential checkpoint blockade in melanoma. Profiled with immunoSEQ multiplex PCR; TCRdb holds only in-frame clones, not every one. The table lists 20,000 to 25,000 clones, around 26% of them singletons. CDR1 and CDR2 (germline): SGHRS, YFSETQ. The V gene end was trimmed by 4 bases and the J gene end by 7 bases; junction bases not matched to a gene: 11. The CDR3 extends over 15 amino acids. Treatment defined: randomized to nivolumab then ipilimumab (arm A) or the reverse (arm B). The sample here was tumor tissue (inferred from file names), taken from a patient given nivolumab and ipilimumab in sequence. The V gene is TRBV5-1, the J gene TRBJ1-2; 9 nucleotides agree with TRBD1. The origin of this receptor is a human donor with melanoma. In DNA form, the CDR3 reads TGCGCCAGCAGCCTCCAGACAGGGGGAGGGAGTGGCTACACCTTC. Its protein is CASSLQTGGGSGYTF.